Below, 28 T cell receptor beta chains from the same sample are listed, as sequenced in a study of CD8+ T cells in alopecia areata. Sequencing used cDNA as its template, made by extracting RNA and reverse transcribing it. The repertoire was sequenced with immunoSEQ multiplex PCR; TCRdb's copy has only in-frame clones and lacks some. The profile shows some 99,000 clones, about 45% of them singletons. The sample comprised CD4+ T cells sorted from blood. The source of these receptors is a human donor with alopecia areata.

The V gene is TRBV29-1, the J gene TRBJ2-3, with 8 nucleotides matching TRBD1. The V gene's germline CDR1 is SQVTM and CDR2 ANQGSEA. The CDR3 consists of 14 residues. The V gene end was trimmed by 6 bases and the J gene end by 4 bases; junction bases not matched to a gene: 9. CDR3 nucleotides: TGCAGCGTAGAGGGACAGGTTCCCCCAGATACGCAGTATTTT. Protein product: CSVEGQVPPDTQYF.

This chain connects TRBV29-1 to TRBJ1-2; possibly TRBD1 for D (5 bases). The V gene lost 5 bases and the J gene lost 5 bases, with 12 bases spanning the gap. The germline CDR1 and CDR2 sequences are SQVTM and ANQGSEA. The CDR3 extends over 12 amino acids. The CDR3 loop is CSVPRRGYGYTF. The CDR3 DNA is TGCAGCGTTCCCCGGAGGGGATATGGCTACACCTTC.

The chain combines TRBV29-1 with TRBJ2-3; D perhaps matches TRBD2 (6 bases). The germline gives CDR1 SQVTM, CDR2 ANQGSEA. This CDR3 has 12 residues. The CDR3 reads CAGAGSEDTQYF. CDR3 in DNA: TGCGCTGGAGCGGGTAGCGAAGATACGCAGTATTTT.

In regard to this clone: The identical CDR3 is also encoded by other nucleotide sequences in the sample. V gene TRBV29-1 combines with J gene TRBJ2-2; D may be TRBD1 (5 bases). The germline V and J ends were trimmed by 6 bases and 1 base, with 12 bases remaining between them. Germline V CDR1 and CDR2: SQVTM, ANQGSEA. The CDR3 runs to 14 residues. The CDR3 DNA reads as TGCAGCGTGGGTAGAACAGGGAACACCGGGGAGCTGTTTTTT. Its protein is CSVGRTGNTGELFF.

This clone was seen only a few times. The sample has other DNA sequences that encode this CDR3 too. In DNA form, the CDR3 reads TGTGCCTGGAGTGTACAAGGTAGTTCCTACAATGAGCAGTTCTTC. It yields the protein CAWSVQGSSYNEQFF. The chain joins TRBV30 to TRBJ2-1, with D uncertain. Between the trimmed V and J ends, which lost 0 bases and 1 base, there was a span of 10 bases. The CDR3 length is 15 residues. Per germline, CDR1 GTSNPN and CDR2 SVGIG (reference sequence). Filled out from reference TRBV30 and TRBJ2-1, the complete variable domain reads SQTIHQWPATLVQPVGSPLSLECTVEGTSNPNLYWYRQAAGRGLQLLFYSVGIGQISSEVPQNLSASRPQDRQFILSSKKLLLSDSGFYLCAWSVQGSSYNEQFFGPGTRLTVL.

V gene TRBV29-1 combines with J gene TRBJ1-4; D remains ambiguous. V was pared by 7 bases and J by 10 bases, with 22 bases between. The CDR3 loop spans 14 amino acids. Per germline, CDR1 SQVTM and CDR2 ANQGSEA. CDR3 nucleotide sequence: TGCAGCGCCTCAGTTGAGGGAGGACGCGGAAAACTGTTTTTT. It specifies CSASVEGGRGKLFF.

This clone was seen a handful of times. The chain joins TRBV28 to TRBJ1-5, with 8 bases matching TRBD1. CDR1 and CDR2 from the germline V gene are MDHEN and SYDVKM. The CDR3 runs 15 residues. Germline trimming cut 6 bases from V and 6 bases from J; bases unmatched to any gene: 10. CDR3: CASRYGTGEGQPQHF. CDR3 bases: TGTGCCAGCAGGTACGGGACAGGAGAGGGTCAGCCCCAGCATTTT.

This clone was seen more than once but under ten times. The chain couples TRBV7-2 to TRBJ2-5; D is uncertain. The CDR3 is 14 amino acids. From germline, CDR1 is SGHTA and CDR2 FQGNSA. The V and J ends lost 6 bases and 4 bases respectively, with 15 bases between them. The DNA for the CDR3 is TGTGCCAGCAGTATAGGGCGGTTAGGAGAGACCCAGTACTTC. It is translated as CASSIGRLGETQYF.

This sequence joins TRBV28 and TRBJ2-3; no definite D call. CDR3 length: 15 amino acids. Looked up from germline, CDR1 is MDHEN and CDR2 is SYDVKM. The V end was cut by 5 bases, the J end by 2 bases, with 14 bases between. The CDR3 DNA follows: TGTGCCAGCAGTGAGCCGTGGGCCGACACAGATACGCAGTATTTT. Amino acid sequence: CASSEPWADTDTQYF.

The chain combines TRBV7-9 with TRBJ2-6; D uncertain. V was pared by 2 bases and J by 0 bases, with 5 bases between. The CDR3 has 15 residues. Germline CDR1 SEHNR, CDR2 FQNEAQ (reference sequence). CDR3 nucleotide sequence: TGTGCCAGCAGCTTACAGACCTCTGGGGCCAACGTCCTGACTTTC. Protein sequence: CASSLQTSGANVLTF.

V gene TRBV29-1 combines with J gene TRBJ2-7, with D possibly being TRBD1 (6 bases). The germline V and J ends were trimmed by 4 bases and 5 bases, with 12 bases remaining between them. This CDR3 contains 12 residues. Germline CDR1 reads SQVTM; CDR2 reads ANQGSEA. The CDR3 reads CSVGQGTHEQYF. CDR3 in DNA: TGCAGCGTTGGCCAGGGGACCCACGAGCAGTACTTC.

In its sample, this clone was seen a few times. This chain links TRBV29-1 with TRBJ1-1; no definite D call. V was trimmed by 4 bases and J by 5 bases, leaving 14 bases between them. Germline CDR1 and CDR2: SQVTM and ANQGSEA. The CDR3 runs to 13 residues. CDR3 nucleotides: TGCAGCGTTGGAAAGGAATTGGGGACTGAAGCTTTCTTT. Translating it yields CSVGKELGTEAFF.

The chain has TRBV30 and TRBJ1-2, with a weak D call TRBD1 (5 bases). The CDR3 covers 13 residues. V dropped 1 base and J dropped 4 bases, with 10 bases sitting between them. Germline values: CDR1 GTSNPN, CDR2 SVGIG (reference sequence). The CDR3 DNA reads TGTGCCTGGAGTGCGGGGCCTACCTATGGCTACACCTTC. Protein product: CAWSAGPTYGYTF.

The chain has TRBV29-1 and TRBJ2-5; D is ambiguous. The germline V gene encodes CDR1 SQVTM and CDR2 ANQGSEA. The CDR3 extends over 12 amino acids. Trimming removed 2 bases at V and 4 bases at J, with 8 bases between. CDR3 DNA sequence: TGCAGCGTTGAATCACCGGGAGAGACCCAGTACTTC. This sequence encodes CSVESPGETQYF.

CDR3 region: CACFPERKTQYF. The CDR3 DNA reads as TGTGCCTGTTTTCCGGAGAGGAAGACCCAGTACTTC. The rearrangement joins TRBV30 to TRBJ2-5; D is ambiguous. Germline loops: CDR1 GTSNPN, CDR2 SVGIG (reference sequence). The germline V and J ends were trimmed by 6 bases and 6 bases, with 14 bases remaining between them. The CDR3 has 12 residues.

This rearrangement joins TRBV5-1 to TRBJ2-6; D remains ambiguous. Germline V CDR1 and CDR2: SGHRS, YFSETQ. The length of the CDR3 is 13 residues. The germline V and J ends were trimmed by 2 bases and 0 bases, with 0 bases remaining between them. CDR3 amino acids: CASSFSGANVLTF. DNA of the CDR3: TGCGCCAGCAGCTTCTCTGGGGCCAACGTCCTGACTTTC.

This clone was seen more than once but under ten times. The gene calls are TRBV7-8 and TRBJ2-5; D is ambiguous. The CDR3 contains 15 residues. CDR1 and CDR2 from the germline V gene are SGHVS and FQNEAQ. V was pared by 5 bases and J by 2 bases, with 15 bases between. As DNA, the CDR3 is TGTGCCAGCAGCCTACGACGCGAGGCTCAAGAGACCCAGTACTTC. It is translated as CASSLRREAQETQYF.

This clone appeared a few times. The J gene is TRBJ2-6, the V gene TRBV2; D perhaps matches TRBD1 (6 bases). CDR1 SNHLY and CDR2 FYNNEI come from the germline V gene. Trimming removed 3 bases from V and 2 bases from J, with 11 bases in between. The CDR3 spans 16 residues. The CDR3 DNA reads TGTGCCAGCAGTGATCCCCCAGGGGCTGGGGCCAACGTCCTGACTTTC. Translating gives CASSDPPGAGANVLTF.

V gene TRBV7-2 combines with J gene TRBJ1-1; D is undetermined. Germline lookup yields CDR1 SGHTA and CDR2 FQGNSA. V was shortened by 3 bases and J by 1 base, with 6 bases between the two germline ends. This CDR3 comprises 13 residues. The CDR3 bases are TGTGCCAGCAGCTTGGAAGGGAACACTGAAGCTTTCTTT. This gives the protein CASSLEGNTEAFF. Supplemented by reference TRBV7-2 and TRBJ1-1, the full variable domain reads GAGVSQSPSNKVTEKGKDVELRCDPISGHTALYWYRQSLGQGLEFLIYFQGNSAPDKSGLPSDRFSAERTGGSVSTLTIQRTQQEDSAVYLCASSLEGNTEAFFGQGTRLTVV.

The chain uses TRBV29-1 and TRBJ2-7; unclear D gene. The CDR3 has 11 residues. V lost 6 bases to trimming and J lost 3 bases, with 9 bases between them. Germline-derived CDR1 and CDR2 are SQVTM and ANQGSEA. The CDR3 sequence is CSVAESYEQYF. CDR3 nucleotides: TGCAGCGTCGCCGAAAGCTACGAGCAGTACTTC.

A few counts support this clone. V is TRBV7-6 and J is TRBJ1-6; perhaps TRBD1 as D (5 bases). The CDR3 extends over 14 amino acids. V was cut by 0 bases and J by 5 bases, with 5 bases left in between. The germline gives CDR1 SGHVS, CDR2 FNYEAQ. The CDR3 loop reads CASSLAGDNSPLHF. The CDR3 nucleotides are TGTGCCAGCAGCTTAGCGGGGGATAATTCACCCCTCCACTTT.

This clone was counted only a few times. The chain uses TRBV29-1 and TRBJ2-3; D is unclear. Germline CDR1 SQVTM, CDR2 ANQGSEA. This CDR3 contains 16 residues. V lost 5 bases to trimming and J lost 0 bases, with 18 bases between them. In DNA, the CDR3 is TGCAGCGTTCGGCGGCTACAAGGTGCTAGCACAGATACGCAGTATTTT. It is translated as CSVRRLQGASTDTQYF.

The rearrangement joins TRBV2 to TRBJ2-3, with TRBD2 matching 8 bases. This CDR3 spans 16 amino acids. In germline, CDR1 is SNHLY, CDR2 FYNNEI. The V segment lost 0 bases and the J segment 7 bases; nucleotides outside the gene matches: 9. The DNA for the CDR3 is TGTGCCAGCAGTGAAGCGGTCGGGGGGGCTCGAAATACGCAGTATTTT. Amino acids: CASSEAVGGARNTQYF.

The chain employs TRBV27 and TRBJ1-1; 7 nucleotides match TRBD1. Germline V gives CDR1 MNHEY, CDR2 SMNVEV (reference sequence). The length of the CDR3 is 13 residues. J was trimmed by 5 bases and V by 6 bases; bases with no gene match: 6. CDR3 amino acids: CASSPQGWTEAFF. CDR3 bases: TGTGCCAGCAGCCCACAGGGGTGGACTGAAGCTTTCTTT.

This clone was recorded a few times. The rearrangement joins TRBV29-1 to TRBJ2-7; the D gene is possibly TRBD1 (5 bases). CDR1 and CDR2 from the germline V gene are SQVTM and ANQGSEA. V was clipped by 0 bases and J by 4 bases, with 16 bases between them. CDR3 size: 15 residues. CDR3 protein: CSVEDEPTALYEQYF. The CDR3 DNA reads TGCAGCGTTGAAGACGAACCGACAGCCCTTTACGAGCAGTACTTC.

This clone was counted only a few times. This chain's CDR3 is CSVGGTSVQETQYF. The CDR3 bases are TGCAGCGTCGGTGGGACTAGCGTCCAAGAGACCCAGTACTTC. The rearrangement links TRBV29-1 to TRBJ2-5; 10 bases agree with TRBD2. This CDR3 region has 14 residues. Germline CDR1 is SQVTM and CDR2 is ANQGSEA. V gave up 6 bases and J gave up 1 base; unmatched junction bases: 5.

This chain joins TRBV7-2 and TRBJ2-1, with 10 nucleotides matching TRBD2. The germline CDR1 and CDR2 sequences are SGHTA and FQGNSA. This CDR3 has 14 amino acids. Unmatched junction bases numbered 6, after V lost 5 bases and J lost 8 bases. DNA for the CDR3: TGTGCCAGCAGCCCCGGTAGCGGGAGGTATGAGCAGTTCTTC. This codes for CASSPGSGRYEQFF.

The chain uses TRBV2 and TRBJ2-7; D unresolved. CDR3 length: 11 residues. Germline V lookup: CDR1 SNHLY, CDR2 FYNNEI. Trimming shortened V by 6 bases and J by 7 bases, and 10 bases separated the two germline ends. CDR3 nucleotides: TGTGCCAGCAGCCCGGTGGGGGAGCAGTACTTC. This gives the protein CASSPVGEQYF.